A single sample is the source of the 27 T cell receptor beta chains below, sequenced in a study of T cell clonality in common variable immunodeficiency. Assay: immunoSEQ multiplex PCR; the TCRdb copy retains only in-frame clones and omits some. This repertoire holds approximately 81,000 clones, and none appear only once. The source material was peripheral blood mononuclear cells. Receptor source: a person aged 18 to 75 in good health.

Points on this clone: The read stops 3 residues short of the end of the CDR3; the missing end is completed from the germline J gene. V and J are TRBV7-9 and TRBJ2-2, with 8 bases identical to TRBD2. The germline CDR1 and CDR2 sequences are SEHNR and FQNEAQ (reference sequence). This CDR3 contains 15 residues. V gave up 5 bases and J gave up 7 bases; unmatched junction bases: 9. This CDR3 reads CASSILAVTGGELFF. The CDR3 DNA, read in part, is TGTGCCAGCAGCATACTAGCGGTGACAGGCGGGGAG.

Many counts were recorded for this clone. The read ends 3 residues before the CDR3 terminus; that terminus is restored from the germline J gene. The chain joins TRBV3-1 (or the pseudogene TRBV3-2) to TRBJ2-6; 10 bases fit TRBD1. The trim removed 3 bases at V and 0 bases at J, leaving 8 bases unmatched. The CDR3 sequence is 19 residues long. Germline V gene lookup returns CDR1 LGHDT and CDR2 YNNKEL (reference sequence). The sequenced CDR3 bases are TGTGCCAGCAGCCACGCCGGGACAGGGGTTTTCTCTGGGGCCAACGTC. Residues: CASSHAGTGVFSGANV. The CDR3, in full, reads CASSHAGTGVFSGANVLTF.

There are many counts of this clone. The read falls 3 residues short of the CDR3 end, and the missing part is taken from the germline J gene. This chain connects TRBV19 to TRBJ1-4; 12 bases map to TRBD1. Germline-derived CDR1 and CDR2 are LNHDA and SQIVND (reference sequence). CDR3 length: 15 residues. The J segment lost 8 bases and the V segment lost 5 bases, leaving 6 bases of the junction unmatched. Here the CDR3 reads CASSPSGTGGEKLFF. The CDR3 bases that were read are TGTGCCAGTAGTCCGTCCGGGACAGGGGGCGAAAAA.

This clone was seen repeatedly, ten times or more. The CDR3 loop reads CSASRQLAGGPYTQYF. The covered CDR3 bases are TGCAGTGCTAGTCGCCAACTAGCGGGGGGACCTTATACG. This chain uses TRBV20-1 with TRBJ2-3; 12 positions match TRBD2. The read falls 3 residues short of the CDR3 end, and the missing part is taken from the germline J gene. Germline lookup yields CDR1 DFQATT and CDR2 SNEGSKA (reference sequence). Unmatched junction bases numbered 11, after V lost 3 bases and J lost 7 bases. The CDR3 is made up of 16 amino acids.

At least ten counts were recorded for this clone. With the read ending 3 residues before the CDR3 end, the germline J gene is used to fill in that end. The gene calls are TRBV5-1 and TRBJ2-6; TRBD1 matches 8 bases. From germline, CDR1 is SGHRS and CDR2 YFSETQ. After removal of 0 bases from V and 1 base from J, the junction contained 12 bases not matched to a gene. This CDR3 comprises 20 residues. The chain's CDR3 is CASSLGWPGTGISGANVLTF. The part of the CDR3 DNA that was read is TGCGCCAGCAGCTTGGGGTGGCCCGGGACAGGAATTTCTGGGGCCAACGTC.

There are many counts of this clone. The read halts 3 residues ahead of the CDR3 end, with the missing end drawn from the germline J gene. V gene TRBV5-8 combines with J gene TRBJ2-5, with 7 nucleotides matching TRBD1. Germline V gene data show CDR1 as SGHTS and CDR2 as YDEGEE. The V segment lost 1 base and the J segment 5 bases; nucleotides outside the gene matches: 8. The CDR3 loop spans 15 amino acids. Here the CDR3 reads CASSLRNQGDETQYF. CDR3 DNA, as far as it was read: TGTGCCAGCAGCTTGCGGAATCAGGGGGATGAGACC. Drawing the rest from reference TRBV5-8 and TRBJ2-5, the complete variable domain is EAGVTQSPTHLIKTRGQQATLRCSPISGHTSVYWYQQALGLGLQFLLWYDEGEERNRGNFPPRFSGRQFPNYSSELNVNALELEDSALYLCASSLRNQGDETQYFGPGTRLLVL.

In this sample, this clone turned up many times. The CDR3 end is not reached by the read, which stops 3 residues before it; the germline J gene fills it in. V usage is TRBV18 and J usage is TRBJ2-7; 8 positions agree with TRBD1. The CDR3 is 15 amino acids. V shed 3 bases and J 4 bases; nucleotides not matched to a gene: 8. Germline values: CDR1 KGHSH, CDR2 LQKENI. The chain's CDR3 is CASSPVLDRAYEQYF. CDR3 DNA (partial): TGTGCCAGCTCACCGGTATTGGACAGGGCTTACGAG.

This clone was counted at least ten times. With the read ending 3 residues before the CDR3 end, the germline J gene is used to fill in that end. The chain recombines TRBV9 with TRBJ2-7, with 7 bases fitting TRBD2. CDR3 length: 16 residues. Losses at the gene ends were 0 bases for V and 6 bases for J; bases not matched to a gene: 12. Per germline, CDR1 SGDLS and CDR2 YYNGEE. This CDR3 reads CASSVDPGTILSEQYF. The sequenced CDR3 bases are TGTGCCAGCAGCGTAGACCCCGGGACTATTCTTAGCGAG.

This clone was found many times. The CDR3 end falls 3 residues outside the read, so it is completed with the germline J gene. The chain couples TRBV12-3 or TRBV12-4 to TRBJ2-5, with 8 bases matching TRBD1. The V gene end was trimmed by 5 bases and the J gene end by 5 bases; junction bases not matched to a gene: 1. The CDR3 runs 12 residues. The CDR3 DNA, read in part, is TGTGCCAGCAGTCGACAGGGGGAGACC. Its translation: CASSRQGET. The full CDR3 protein reads CASSRQGETQYF.

Worth noting for this clone: The CDR3 end lies 3 residues beyond the end of the read and is filled in from the germline J gene. The V call is TRBV18, the J call TRBJ2-7, with 13 positions matching TRBD2. Trimming removed 6 bases from V and 0 bases from J; junction bases left unmatched: 14. The CDR3 extends over 19 amino acids. Germline CDR1 reads KGHSH; CDR2 reads LQKENI. CDR3 DNA (partial): TGTGCCAGCTCTACCGCACCGGGACTAGCGGGGTTCAGCTCCTACGAG. It translates to CASSTAPGLAGFSSYE. The complete CDR3 sequence is CASSTAPGLAGFSSYEQYF.

This clone showed up many times. The read terminates 3 residues ahead of where the CDR3 ends, so the germline J gene completes it. The chain has TRBV7-9 and TRBJ2-5; a possible D gene is TRBD2 (6 bases). Trimming shortened V by 7 bases and J by 1 base, and 10 bases separated the two germline ends. The CDR3 sequence is 13 residues long. Germline V CDR1 and CDR2: SEHNR, FQNEAQ (reference sequence). The DNA read from the CDR3 is TGTGCCAGCACCTTTAGCGGCCAAGAGACC. It encodes CASTFSGQET. The whole CDR3 is CASTFSGQETQYF.

Many counts were recorded for this clone. The CDR3 end lies 3 residues beyond the end of the read and is filled in from the germline J gene. The gene calls are TRBV18 and TRBJ1-2; D ambiguous. The CDR3 runs to 12 residues. V lost 5 bases and J lost 4, with 8 bases in between. Germline values: CDR1 KGHSH, CDR2 LQKENI. CDR3 residues: CASSFQGYGYTF. The part of the CDR3 DNA that was read is TGTGCCAGCTCATTTCAAGGCTATGGC.

At least ten counts were recorded for this clone. The covered CDR3 bases are TGCAGTGCTAGAGTGGGACTAGCGGGAGTGTTAGGAACCTACAATGAG. This encodes CSARVGLAGVLGTYNE. The full-length CDR3 reads as CSARVGLAGVLGTYNEQFF. V usage is TRBV20-1 and J usage is TRBJ2-1; 14 bases fit TRBD2. Coverage ceases 3 residues before the CDR3 finishes, and the germline J gene fills in the end. Trimming cost V 1 base and J 2 bases; bases outside gene matches: 10. Germline V CDR1 and CDR2: DFQATT, SNEGSKA (reference sequence). There are 19 residues in the CDR3.

This clone was seen many times. Read sequence stops 3 residues before the CDR3 end, and the germline J gene provides the missing end. The V call is TRBV3-1 (or the pseudogene TRBV3-2), the J call TRBJ2-7; no definite D call. This CDR3 spans 15 amino acids. CDR1 and CDR2 (germline): LGHDT, YNNKEL (reference sequence). Trimming removed 5 bases from V and 5 bases from J, with 19 bases in between. CDR3 DNA, as far as it was read: TGTGCCAGCAGCTCCCAGAGAGCTGAGCGTCACGAG. Its translation is CASSSQRAERHE. In full, the CDR3 is CASSSQRAERHEQYF.

This clone has ten or more counts. The CDR3 end falls 3 residues outside the read, so it is completed with the germline J gene. The chain recombines TRBV6-2 or TRBV6-3 with TRBJ1-5; no definite D call. Germline assignment: CDR1 MNHEY and CDR2 SVGEGT. The CDR3 contains 12 residues. Trimming removed 2 bases from V and 5 bases from J, with 4 bases in between. The sequenced CDR3 bases are TGTGCCAGCAGTTACCCGGATCAGCCC. This encodes CASSYPDQP. The CDR3, in full, reads CASSYPDQPQHF.

The table lists this clone with many counts. The CDR3 goes on 3 residues after the read ends, and that part is filled in from the germline J gene. The chain combines TRBV7-9 with TRBJ1-1; D unresolved. The CDR3 has 14 residues. The V and J ends lost 3 bases and 1 base respectively, with 9 bases between them. Looked up from germline, CDR1 is SEHNR and CDR2 is FQNEAQ (reference sequence). The CDR3 loop is CASSFGVRNTEAFF. CDR3 DNA (partial): TGTGCCAGCAGCTTCGGGGTGAGGAACACTGAA.

Ten or more counts support this clone. The read finishes 3 residues shy of the CDR3 end, and the germline J gene is used to complete it. This rearrangement joins TRBV23-1 to TRBJ1-1; the match to TRBD1 covers 9 bases. TRBV23-1 is given ORF status, its function remaining uncertain. The CDR3 is 15 amino acids. The CDR3 bases that were read are TGCGCCAGCAGTCAGGACAGGGGAGGGGAGGTTGGA. It translates to CASSQDRGGEVG. The entire CDR3 is CASSQDRGGEVGAFF.

This clone was detected many times. With the read ending 3 residues before the CDR3 end, the germline J gene is used to fill in that end. J is TRBJ2-3 and V is TRBV12-3 or TRBV12-4, with D maybe TRBD2 (5 bases). Trimming left V 5 bases short and J 5 bases short, with 8 bases between. CDR3 length equals 12 residues. This CDR3 is CASSLLVDTQYF. The DNA read from the CDR3 is TGTGCCAGCAGTCTACTAGTAGATACG.

This clone showed up many times. The read gets to within 3 residues of the CDR3 end, and the germline J gene fills in the rest. The chain links TRBV7-8 to TRBJ2-5; D is unclear. V was trimmed by 4 bases and J by 2 bases, leaving 14 bases between them. Germline-derived CDR1 and CDR2 are SGHVS and FQNEAQ. This CDR3 contains 15 residues. This CDR3 reads CASSSYRLAQETQYF. The CDR3 DNA, read in part, is TGTGCCAGCAGCTCCTACCGACTGGCGCAAGAGACC.

This clone has a count of ten or more. Coverage ceases 3 residues before the CDR3 finishes, and the germline J gene fills in the end. J is TRBJ2-3 and V is TRBV20-1; D ambiguous. V was shortened by 0 bases and J by 7 bases, with 11 bases between the two germline ends. This CDR3 contains 13 residues. From germline, CDR1 is DFQATT and CDR2 SNEGSKA (reference sequence). The CDR3 DNA, read in part, is TGCAGTGCTAGAGATCTCACTCCCTATACG. Residues: CSARDLTPYT. The CDR3 as a whole reads CSARDLTPYTQYF.

The sample holds many counts of this clone. The read terminates 3 residues before the CDR3 end, so the remaining end is supplied by the germline J gene. Other DNA sequences from this sample encode an identical CDR3 as well. This chain joins TRBV19 and TRBJ1-1; D uncertain. CDR1 and CDR2 (germline): LNHDA, SQIVND (reference sequence). The CDR3 is made up of 13 amino acids. V was cut by 6 bases and J by 3 bases, with 11 bases left in between. The part of the CDR3 DNA that was read is TGTGCCAGTAGCACCACCGGGGACACTGAA. This codes for CASSTTGDTE. The full CDR3 reads CASSTTGDTEAFF.

At least ten counts were recorded for this clone. The missing CDR3 end, 3 residues past where the read stops, is filled in from the germline J gene. This chain connects TRBV20-1 to TRBJ2-5, with 8 bases matching TRBD1. This CDR3 comprises 15 residues. The junction had 9 bases not matched to a gene; V was cut back by 1 base and J by 5 bases. CDR1 is DFQATT, CDR2 SNEGSKA, per germline (reference sequence). The CDR3 DNA, read in part, is TGCAGTGCTAGAGCAAGTCAGGGGGCCTGGGAGACC. Translation: CSARASQGAWET. From start to end, the CDR3 is CSARASQGAWETQYF.

The sample holds many counts of this clone. The CDR3 end lies 3 residues beyond the end of the read and is filled in from the germline J gene. At the DNA level, this CDR3 is encoded by other sequences in the same sample as well. The V and J genes are TRBV19 and TRBJ2-5; 7 positions agree with TRBD1. From germline, CDR1 is LNHDA and CDR2 SQIVND (reference sequence). V shed 7 bases and J 4 bases; nucleotides not matched to a gene: 9. The CDR3 runs to 14 residues. Partial CDR3 DNA: TGTGCCAGTACCCCGACAGGGTCGGTAGAGACC. It translates to CASTPTGSVET. The whole CDR3 protein is CASTPTGSVETQYF.

This clone was seen ten or more times. The CDR3 is cut off 3 residues early in the read; its end comes from the germline J gene. V gene TRBV12-3 or TRBV12-4 combines with J gene TRBJ1-5; 10 bases align to TRBD1. V was clipped by 5 bases and J by 6 bases; unmatched bases: 7. The CDR3 runs 15 residues. CDR3: CASSPRTGGGQPQHF. The CDR3 DNA, read in part, is TGTGCCAGCAGTCCCCGGACAGGGGGTGGTCAGCCC.

This clone was seen many times. The read comes to an end 3 residues before the CDR3 does, leaving the germline J gene to fill in the end. The rearrangement uses TRBV5-1 and TRBJ2-2, with 11 positions matching TRBD2. After removal of 0 bases from V and 5 bases from J, the junction contained 9 bases not matched to a gene. The CDR3 loop spans 18 amino acids. The germline V gene encodes CDR1 SGHRS and CDR2 YFSETQ. The CDR3 loop is CASSLETRRLAGTGELFF. CDR3 DNA (partial): TGCGCCAGCAGCTTGGAGACCCGTAGACTAGCGGGGACCGGGGAG.

This clone occurred many times. From the germline J gene comes the end of the CDR3, since the read stops 3 residues before it. The rearrangement uses TRBV19 and TRBJ1-4; 9 bases map to TRBD1. Germline-derived CDR1 and CDR2 are LNHDA and SQIVND (reference sequence). This CDR3 is built from 15 residues. With 3 bases clipped from V and 10 bases from J, the junction kept 9 bases outside the gene matches. The CDR3 DNA, read in part, is TGTGCCAGTAGTATCGGCACAGGGGGCAGTGGAAAA. This gives the protein CASSIGTGGSGK. The whole CDR3 reads CASSIGTGGSGKLFF.

This clone was counted at least ten times. The CDR3 extends 3 residues past the end of the read, so its final part is completed from the germline J gene. The rearrangement uses TRBV20-1 and TRBJ2-4; 16 nucleotides align to TRBD2. After removal of 4 bases from V and 5 bases from J, the junction contained 2 bases not matched to a gene. Germline V gene data show CDR1 as DFQATT and CDR2 as SNEGSKA (reference sequence). CDR3 length: 15 amino acids. CDR3 DNA (partial): TGCAGTGCTAAAGGGACTAGCGGGAGGGAAAACATT. It codes for CSAKGTSGRENI. Given in full, the CDR3 is CSAKGTSGRENIQYF.